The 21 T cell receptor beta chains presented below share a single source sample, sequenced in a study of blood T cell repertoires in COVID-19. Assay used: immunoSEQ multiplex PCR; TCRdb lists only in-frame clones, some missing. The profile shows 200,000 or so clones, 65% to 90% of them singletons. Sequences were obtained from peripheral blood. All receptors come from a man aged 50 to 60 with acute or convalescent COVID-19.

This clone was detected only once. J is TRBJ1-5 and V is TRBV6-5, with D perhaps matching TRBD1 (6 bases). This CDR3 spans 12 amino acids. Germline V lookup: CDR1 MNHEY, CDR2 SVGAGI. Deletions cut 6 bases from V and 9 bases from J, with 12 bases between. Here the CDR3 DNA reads TGTGCCAGCAGGGGAGGGGGTTCGCCCCAGCATTTT. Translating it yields CASRGGGSPQHF.

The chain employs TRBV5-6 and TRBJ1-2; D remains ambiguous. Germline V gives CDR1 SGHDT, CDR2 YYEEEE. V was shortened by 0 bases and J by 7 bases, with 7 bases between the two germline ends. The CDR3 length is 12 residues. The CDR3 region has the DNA TGTGCCAGCAGCTTGGTTACGGGTGGCTACACCTTC. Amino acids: CASSLVTGGYTF.

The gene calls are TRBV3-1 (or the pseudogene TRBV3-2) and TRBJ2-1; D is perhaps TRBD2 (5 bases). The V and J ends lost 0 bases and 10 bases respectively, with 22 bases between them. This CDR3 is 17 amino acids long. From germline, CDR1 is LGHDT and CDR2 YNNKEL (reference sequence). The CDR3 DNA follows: TGTGCCAGCAGCCAAGATCGAGGGTTCGGTCCGGGTACGGAGCAGTTCTTC. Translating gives CASSQDRGFGPGTEQFF.

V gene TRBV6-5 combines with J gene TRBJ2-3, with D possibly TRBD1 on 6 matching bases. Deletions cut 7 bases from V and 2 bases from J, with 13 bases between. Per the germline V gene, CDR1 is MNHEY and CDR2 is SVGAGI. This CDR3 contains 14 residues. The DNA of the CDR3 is TGTGCCAGCACTAAACAGGGTTCCACAGATACGCAGTATTTT. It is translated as CASTKQGSTDTQYF.

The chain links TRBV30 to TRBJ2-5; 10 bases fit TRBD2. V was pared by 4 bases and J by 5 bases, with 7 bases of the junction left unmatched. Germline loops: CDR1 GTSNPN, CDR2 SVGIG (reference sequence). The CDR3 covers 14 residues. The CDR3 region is CAWNSGGAGETQYF. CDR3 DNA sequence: TGTGCCTGGAACAGCGGGGGGGCCGGGGAGACCCAGTACTTC.

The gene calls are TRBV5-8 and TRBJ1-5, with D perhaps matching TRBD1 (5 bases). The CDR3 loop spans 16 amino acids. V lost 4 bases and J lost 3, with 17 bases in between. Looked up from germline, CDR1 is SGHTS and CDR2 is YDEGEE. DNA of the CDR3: TGTGCCAGCAGCCCAGGGACTTCGGTAATCAATCAGCCCCAGCATTTT. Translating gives CASSPGTSVINQPQHF.

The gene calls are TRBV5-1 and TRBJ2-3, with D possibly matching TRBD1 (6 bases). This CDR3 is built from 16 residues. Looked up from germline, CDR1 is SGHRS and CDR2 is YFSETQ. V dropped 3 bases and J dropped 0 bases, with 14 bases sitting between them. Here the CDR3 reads CASSSQTGVSTDTQYF. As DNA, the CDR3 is TGCGCCAGCAGCTCTCAGACAGGAGTAAGCACAGATACGCAGTATTTT.

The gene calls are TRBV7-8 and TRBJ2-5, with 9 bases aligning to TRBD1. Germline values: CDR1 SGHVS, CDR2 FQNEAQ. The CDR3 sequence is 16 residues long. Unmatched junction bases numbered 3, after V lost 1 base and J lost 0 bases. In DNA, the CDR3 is TGTGCCAGCAGCTTAGGCGGGACAGGGAACCAAGAGACCCAGTACTTC. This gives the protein CASSLGGTGNQETQYF.

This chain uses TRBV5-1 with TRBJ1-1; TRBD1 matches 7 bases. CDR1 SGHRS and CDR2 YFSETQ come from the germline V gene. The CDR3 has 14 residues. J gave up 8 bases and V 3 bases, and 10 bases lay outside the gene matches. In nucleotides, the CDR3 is TGCGCCAGCAGCTGGCAGACAGGGCCAGCCGAAGCTTTCTTT. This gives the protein CASSWQTGPAEAFF.

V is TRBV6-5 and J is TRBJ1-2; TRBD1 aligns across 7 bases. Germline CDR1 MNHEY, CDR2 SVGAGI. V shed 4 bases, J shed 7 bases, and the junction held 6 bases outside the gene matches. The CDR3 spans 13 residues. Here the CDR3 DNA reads TGTGCCAGCAGTTCCCAATACAGGGGTGGCTACACCTTC. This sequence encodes CASSSQYRGGYTF.

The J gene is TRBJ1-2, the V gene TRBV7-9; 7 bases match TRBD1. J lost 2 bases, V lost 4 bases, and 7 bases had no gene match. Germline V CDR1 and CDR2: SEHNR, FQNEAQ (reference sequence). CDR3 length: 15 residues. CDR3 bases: TGTGCCAGCAGCTCAGGGACAGCTGAAAACTATGGCTACACCTTC. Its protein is CASSSGTAENYGYTF.

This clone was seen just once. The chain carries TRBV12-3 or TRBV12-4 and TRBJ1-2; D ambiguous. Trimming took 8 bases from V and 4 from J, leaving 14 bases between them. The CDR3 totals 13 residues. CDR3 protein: CASAPMGGYGYTF. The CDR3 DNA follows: TGTGCCAGCGCCCCGATGGGAGGCTATGGCTACACCTTC.

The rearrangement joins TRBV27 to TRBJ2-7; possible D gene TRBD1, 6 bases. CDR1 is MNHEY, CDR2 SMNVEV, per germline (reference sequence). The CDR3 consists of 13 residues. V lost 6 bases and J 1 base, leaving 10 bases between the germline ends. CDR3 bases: TGTGCCAGCAGCCCGACAGGATCCTACGAGCAGTACTTC. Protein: CASSPTGSYEQYF.

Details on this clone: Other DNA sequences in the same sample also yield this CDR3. The CDR3 region is CASSTRGAPNYGYTF. The DNA of the CDR3 is TGCGCCAGCAGTACCCGAGGAGCACCAAACTATGGCTACACCTTC. The chain is built from TRBV5-1 and TRBJ1-2; no firm D call. Looked up from germline, CDR1 is SGHRS and CDR2 is YFSETQ. V was trimmed by 5 bases and J by 2 bases, leaving 16 bases between them. This CDR3 is built from 15 residues.

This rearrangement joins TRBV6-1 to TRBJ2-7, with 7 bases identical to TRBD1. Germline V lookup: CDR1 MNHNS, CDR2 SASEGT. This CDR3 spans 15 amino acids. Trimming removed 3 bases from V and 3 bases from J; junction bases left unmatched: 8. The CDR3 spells CASSDPGTADYEQYF. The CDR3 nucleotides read TGTGCCAGCAGTGACCCCGGGACAGCGGACTACGAGCAGTACTTC.

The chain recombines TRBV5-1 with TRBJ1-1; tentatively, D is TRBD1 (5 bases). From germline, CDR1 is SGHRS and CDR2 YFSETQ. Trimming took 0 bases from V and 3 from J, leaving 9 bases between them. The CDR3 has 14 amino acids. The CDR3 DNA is TGCGCCAGCAGCTTGGCTGGCAGGGACACTGAAGCTTTCTTT. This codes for CASSLAGRDTEAFF.

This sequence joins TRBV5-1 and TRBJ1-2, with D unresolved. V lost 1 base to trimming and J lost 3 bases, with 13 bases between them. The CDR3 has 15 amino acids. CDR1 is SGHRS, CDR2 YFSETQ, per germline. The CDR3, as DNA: TGCGCCAGCAGCTTGTTGAACCCGGGTGACTATGGCTACACCTTC. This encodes CASSLLNPGDYGYTF.

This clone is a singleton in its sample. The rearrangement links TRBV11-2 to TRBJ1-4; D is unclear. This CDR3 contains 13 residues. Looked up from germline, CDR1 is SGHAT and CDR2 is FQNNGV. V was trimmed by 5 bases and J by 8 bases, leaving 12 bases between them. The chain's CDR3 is CASSVGEREKLFF. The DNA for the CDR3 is TGTGCCAGCAGCGTCGGGGAGAGGGAAAAACTGTTTTTT.

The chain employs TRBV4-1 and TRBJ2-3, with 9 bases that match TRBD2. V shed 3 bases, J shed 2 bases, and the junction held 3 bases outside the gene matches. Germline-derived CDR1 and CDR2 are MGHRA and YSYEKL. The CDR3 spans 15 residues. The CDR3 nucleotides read TGCGCCAGCAGCCAGACTAGCGGTGCCACAGATACGCAGTATTTT. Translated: CASSQTSGATDTQYF.

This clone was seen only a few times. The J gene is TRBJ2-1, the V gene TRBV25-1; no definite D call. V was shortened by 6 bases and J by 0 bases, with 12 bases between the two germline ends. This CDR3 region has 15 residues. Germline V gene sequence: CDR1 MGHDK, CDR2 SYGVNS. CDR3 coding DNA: TGTGCCAGCAGCGCACTATCTCACTCCTACAATGAGCAGTTCTTC. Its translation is CASSALSHSYNEQFF.

The DNA for the CDR3 is TGTGCCAGCAGCACTCCACGGGGGTCGGGGGCCAACGTCCTGACTTTC. Protein sequence: CASSTPRGSGANVLTF. This rearrangement joins TRBV7-9 to TRBJ2-6; maybe TRBD2 (6 bases). V was trimmed by 5 bases and J by 4 bases, leaving 15 bases between them. The V gene's germline CDR1 is SEHNR and CDR2 FQNEAQ (reference sequence). The CDR3 length is 16 residues. Together with reference TRBV7-9 and TRBJ2-6, the CDR3 gives the full variable domain: DTGVSQNPRHKITKRGQNVTFRCDPISEHNRLYWYRQTLGQGPEFLTYFQNEAQLEKSRLLSDRFSAERPKGSFSTLEIQRTEQGDSAMYLCASSTPRGSGANVLTFGAGSRLTVL.